Each of the 17 T cell receptor beta chains below was sequenced from the same sample in a study of CD8 T cells in Susac syndrome. Random hexamers were used to reverse transcribe roughly 0.5 to 1 ug of RNA. One entry per CDR3 protein, called by TCRdb with MiXCR from the immunoSEQ multiplex PCR reads. The sample yields 69,000 or so distinct CDR3 sequences, around 95% seen once. Sequencing was performed on CD8+ T cells from PBMCs. These receptors were taken from a human donor with multiple sclerosis.

V usage is TRBV12-3 or TRBV12-4 and J usage is TRBJ1-5; tentative D call: TRBD1 (6 bases). CDR3 size: 18 residues. V was pared by 3 bases and J by 4 bases, with 22 bases between. The CDR3: CASSFRRRGLSRNQPQHF. CDR3 nucleotides: TGTGCCAGCAGTTTTCGCCGCAGGGGATTAAGTCGGAATCAGCCCCAGCATTTT.

The CDR3 nucleotides are TGTGCCACCAGCACAAAAGCGGGGTCAAGCACAGATACGCAGTATTTT. Encoded protein: CATSTKAGSSTDTQYF. The rearrangement links TRBV15 to TRBJ2-3, with TRBD2 identical over 7 bases. CDR1 is LNHNV, CDR2 YYDKDF, per germline (reference sequence). The J segment lost 0 bases and the V segment lost 4 bases, leaving 7 bases of the junction unmatched. The CDR3 length is 16 residues.

The chain is built from TRBV27 and TRBJ1-6; D not resolved. The germline CDR1 and CDR2 sequences are MNHEY and SMNVEV (reference sequence). Trimming stripped 5 bases from V and 8 bases from J, with 16 bases between. This CDR3 contains 15 residues. The CDR3 region is CASSLSVLRDSPLHF. Here the CDR3 DNA reads TGTGCCAGCAGTCTGTCGGTCCTCCGGGATTCACCCCTCCACTTT.

The rearrangement uses TRBV5-6 and TRBJ1-2; D unclear. The CDR3 spans 12 residues. Germline loops: CDR1 SGHDT, CDR2 YYEEEE. V was shortened by 4 bases and J by 4 bases, with 8 bases between the two germline ends. CDR3 residues: CASSPRSYGYTF. CDR3 in DNA: TGTGCCAGCAGCCCGCGGTCCTATGGCTACACCTTC.

This chain joins TRBV5-6 and TRBJ2-2, with D tentatively TRBD1 (5 bases). The V and J ends lost 4 bases and 5 bases respectively, with 18 bases between them. The V gene's germline CDR1 is SGHDT and CDR2 YYEEEE. This CDR3 contains 16 residues. For the CDR3, the DNA is TGTGCCAGCAGCCAGTTGGCAGGGCAATGGACCGGGGAGCTGTTTTTT. Translated, it gives CASSQLAGQWTGELFF. The full variable domain, completed using reference TRBV5-6 and TRBJ2-2, is DAGVTQSPTHLIKTRGQQVTLRCSPKSGHDTVSWYQQALGQGPQFIFQYYEEEERQRGNFPDRFSGHQFPNYSSELNVNALLLGDSALYLCASSQLAGQWTGELFFGEGSRLTVL.

The chain couples TRBV7-2 to TRBJ2-7; unclear D gene. In germline, CDR1 is SGHTA, CDR2 FQGNSA. The CDR3 sequence is 15 residues long. With 1 base removed from V and 0 bases from J, the gap between germline ends came to 10 bases. In DNA form, the CDR3 reads TGTGCCAGCAGCTTAGAATCAGAATTCTCCTACGAGCAGTACTTC. Its protein product is CASSLESEFSYEQYF.

The chain joins TRBV7-8 to TRBJ2-4; tentatively, D is TRBD1 or TRBD2 (5 bases each). V lost 0 bases and J 7 bases, leaving 13 bases between the germline ends. The CDR3 is 15 residues long. CDR1 SGHVS and CDR2 FQNEAQ come from the germline V gene. The CDR3 DNA follows: TGTGCCAGCAGCTTAGCTTTCGGGGCTGGTAACATTCAGTACTTC. Translated: CASSLAFGAGNIQYF.

This clonotype was detected a few times. The chain combines TRBV27 with TRBJ1-1; D may be TRBD1 (6 bases). The CDR3 covers 12 residues. Trimming cost V 11 bases and J 4 bases, with 14 bases left between them. Germline V gives CDR1 MNHEY, CDR2 SMNVEV (reference sequence). CDR3 DNA sequence: TGTGCCTCAGGGGTTTACGGCACTGAAGCTTTCTTT. It is translated as CASGVYGTEAFF.

This clonotype was seen once. The rearrangement joins TRBV5-6 to TRBJ2-2; 9 bases agree with TRBD1. CDR3 size: 15 residues. Germline assignment: CDR1 SGHDT and CDR2 YYEEEE. J was trimmed by 3 bases and V by 6 bases; bases with no gene match: 6. The CDR3, as DNA: TGTGCCAGCATACGGACAGGGGAATACACCGGGGAGCTGTTTTTT. Translation: CASIRTGEYTGELFF.

J is TRBJ2-7 and V is TRBV7-9; the D gene is possibly TRBD1 (6 bases). V gave up 5 bases and J gave up 4 bases, with 15 bases separating them. CDR1 and CDR2 from the germline V gene are SEHNR and FQNEAQ (reference sequence). The CDR3 totals 14 residues. The CDR3 region is CASSPRDTLYEQYF. The CDR3 coding sequence is TGTGCCAGCAGCCCCCGGGACACCCTATACGAGCAGTACTTC. Variable domain in full (rest from reference TRBV7-9 and TRBJ2-7): DTGVSQNPRHKITKRGQNVTFRCDPISEHNRLYWYRQTLGQGPEFLTYFQNEAQLEKSRLLSDRFSAERPKGSFSTLEIQRTEQGDSAMYLCASSPRDTLYEQYFGPGTRLTVT.

The chain carries TRBV7-9 and TRBJ2-6; D is possibly TRBD2 (5 bases). Germline CDR1 reads SEHNR; CDR2 reads FQNEAQ (reference sequence). The CDR3 loop spans 17 amino acids. With 0 bases removed from V and 0 bases from J, the gap between germline ends came to 9 bases. CDR3: CASSLAFGNSGANVLTF. In nucleotides, the CDR3 is TGTGCCAGCAGCTTAGCGTTCGGGAACTCTGGGGCCAACGTCCTGACTTTC.

The chain links TRBV7-3 to TRBJ2-2, with no clear D. From germline, CDR1 is SGHTA and CDR2 FQGTGA. The CDR3 has 13 amino acids. V was cut by 5 bases and J by 8 bases, with 12 bases left in between. The CDR3 bases are TGTGCCAGCAGCCCCCACCCTTCGGGGGAGCTGTTTTTT. It specifies CASSPHPSGELFF.

The chain combines TRBV29-1 with TRBJ2-2; D gene uncertain. This CDR3 region has 12 residues. V was pared by 2 bases and J by 4 bases, with 5 bases between. Germline V gene sequence: CDR1 SQVTM, CDR2 ANQGSEA. The CDR3: CSVERVTGELFF. The CDR3 coding sequence is TGCAGCGTTGAAAGGGTCACCGGGGAGCTGTTTTTT.

The chain couples TRBV28 to TRBJ2-7; TRBD2 matches at 11 bases. The CDR3 contains 17 residues. CDR1 and CDR2 from the germline V gene are MDHEN and SYDVKM. V was pared by 5 bases and J by 2 bases, with 11 bases of the junction left unmatched. The chain's CDR3 is CASSTQITSGGPYEQYF. The CDR3 nucleotides read TGTGCCAGCAGTACACAAATTACTAGCGGGGGCCCCTACGAGCAGTACTTC.

The chain recombines TRBV27 with TRBJ2-7, with 11 positions matching TRBD2. V shed 8 bases and J 3 bases; nucleotides not matched to a gene: 6. The CDR3 is 14 residues long. Germline V gives CDR1 MNHEY, CDR2 SMNVEV (reference sequence). CDR3 coding DNA: TGTGCCAGCCGGGTACTAGCGGGAGTCTACGAGCAGTACTTC. This sequence encodes CASRVLAGVYEQYF.

The chain combines TRBV20-1 with TRBJ2-7; 11 bases agree with TRBD2. V shed 2 bases and J 0 bases; nucleotides not matched to a gene: 6. The germline gives CDR1 DFQATT, CDR2 SNEGSKA (reference sequence). The CDR3 is 16 residues long. The CDR3 loop is CSARPWGLAASYEQYF. In DNA form, the CDR3 reads TGCAGTGCTAGACCATGGGGACTAGCGGCCTCCTACGAGCAGTACTTC.

The gene calls are TRBV9 and TRBJ2-3; D unclear. The V end was cut by 3 bases, the J end by 5 bases, with 10 bases between. Germline CDR1 and CDR2: SGDLS and YYNGEE. The CDR3 has 13 amino acids. The CDR3 reads CASSAFDQDTQYF. Written as DNA, the CDR3 is TGTGCCAGCAGCGCCTTCGACCAAGATACGCAGTATTTT.